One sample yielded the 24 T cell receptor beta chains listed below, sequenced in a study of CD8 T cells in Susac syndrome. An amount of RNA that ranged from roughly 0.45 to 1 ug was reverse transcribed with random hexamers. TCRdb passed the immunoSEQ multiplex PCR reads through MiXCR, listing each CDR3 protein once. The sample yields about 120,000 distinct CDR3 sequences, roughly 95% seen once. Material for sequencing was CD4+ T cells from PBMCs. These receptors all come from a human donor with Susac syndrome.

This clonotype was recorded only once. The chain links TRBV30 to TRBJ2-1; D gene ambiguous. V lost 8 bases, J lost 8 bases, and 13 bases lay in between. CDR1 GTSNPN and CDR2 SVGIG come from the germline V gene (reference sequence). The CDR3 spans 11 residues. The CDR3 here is CARTVGDEQFF. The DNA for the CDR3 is TGTGCCCGTACGGTGGGCGATGAGCAGTTCTTC.

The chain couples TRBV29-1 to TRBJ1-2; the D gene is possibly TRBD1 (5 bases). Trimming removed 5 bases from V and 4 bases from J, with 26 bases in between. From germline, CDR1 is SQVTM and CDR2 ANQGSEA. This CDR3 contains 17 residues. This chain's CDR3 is CSVRRFRGTIEPYGYTF. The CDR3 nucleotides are TGCAGCGTTCGCCGCTTCCGGGGGACGATAGAACCCTATGGCTACACCTTC.

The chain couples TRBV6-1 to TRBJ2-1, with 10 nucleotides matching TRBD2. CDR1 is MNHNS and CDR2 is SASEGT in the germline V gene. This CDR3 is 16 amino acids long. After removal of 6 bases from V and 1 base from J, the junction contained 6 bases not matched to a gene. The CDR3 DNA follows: TGTGCCAGCAGATGGACTAGCGGCCTTTCCTACAATGAGCAGTTCTTC. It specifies CASRWTSGLSYNEQFF.

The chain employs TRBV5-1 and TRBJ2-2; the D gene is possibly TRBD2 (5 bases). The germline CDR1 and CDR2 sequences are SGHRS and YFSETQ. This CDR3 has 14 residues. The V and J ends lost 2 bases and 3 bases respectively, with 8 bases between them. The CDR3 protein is CASSFSGDTGELFF. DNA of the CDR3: TGCGCCAGCAGCTTCAGCGGAGACACCGGGGAGCTGTTTTTT.

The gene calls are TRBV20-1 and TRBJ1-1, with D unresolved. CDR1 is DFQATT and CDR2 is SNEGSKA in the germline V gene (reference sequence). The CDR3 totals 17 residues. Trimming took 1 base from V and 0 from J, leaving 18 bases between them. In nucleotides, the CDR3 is TGCAGTGCTAGAGTTCTCGCGGGGTCGGCATTGAACACTGAAGCTTTCTTT. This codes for CSARVLAGSALNTEAFF.

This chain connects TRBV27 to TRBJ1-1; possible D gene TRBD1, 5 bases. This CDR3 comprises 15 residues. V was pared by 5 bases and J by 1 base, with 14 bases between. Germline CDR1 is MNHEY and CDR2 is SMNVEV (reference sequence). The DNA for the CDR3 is TGTGCCAGCAGTACCTGGGACCGCTGGAACACTGAAGCTTTCTTT. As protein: CASSTWDRWNTEAFF.

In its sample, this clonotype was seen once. The CDR3 loop is CSVEWDIYEQYF. The CDR3 nucleotides are TGCAGCGTTGAATGGGACATCTACGAGCAGTACTTC. V usage is TRBV29-1 and J usage is TRBJ2-7, with D possibly matching TRBD1 (6 bases). Germline-derived CDR1 and CDR2 are SQVTM and ANQGSEA. V was trimmed by 2 bases and J by 3 bases, leaving 8 bases between them. The CDR3 loop spans 12 amino acids.

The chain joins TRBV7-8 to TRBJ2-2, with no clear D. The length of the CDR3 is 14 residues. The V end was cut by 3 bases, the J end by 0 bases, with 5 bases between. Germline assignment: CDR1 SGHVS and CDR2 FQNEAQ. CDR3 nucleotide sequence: TGTGCCAGCAGCTTCGCCGCGAACACCGGGGAGCTGTTTTTT. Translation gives CASSFAANTGELFF.

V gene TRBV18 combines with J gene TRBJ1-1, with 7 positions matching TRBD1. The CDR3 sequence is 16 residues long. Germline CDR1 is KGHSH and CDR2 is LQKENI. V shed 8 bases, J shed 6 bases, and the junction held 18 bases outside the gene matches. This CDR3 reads CASPAEGARVGPEAFF. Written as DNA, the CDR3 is TGTGCCAGCCCGGCCGAGGGGGCGCGGGTCGGCCCTGAAGCTTTCTTT.

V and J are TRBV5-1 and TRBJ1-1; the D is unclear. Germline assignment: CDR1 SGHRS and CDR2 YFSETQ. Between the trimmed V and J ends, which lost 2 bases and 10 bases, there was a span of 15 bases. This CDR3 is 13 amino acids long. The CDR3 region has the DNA TGCGCCAGCAGCTTTCAGGAGGCCGGAAGAGCTTTCTTT. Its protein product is CASSFQEAGRAFF.

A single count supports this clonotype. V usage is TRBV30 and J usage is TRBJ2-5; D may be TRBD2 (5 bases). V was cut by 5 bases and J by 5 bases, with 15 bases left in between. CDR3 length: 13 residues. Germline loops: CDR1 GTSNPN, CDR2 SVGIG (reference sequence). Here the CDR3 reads CAWGGLAGETQYF. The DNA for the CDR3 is TGTGCCTGGGGAGGCCTAGCCGGGGAGACCCAGTACTTC.

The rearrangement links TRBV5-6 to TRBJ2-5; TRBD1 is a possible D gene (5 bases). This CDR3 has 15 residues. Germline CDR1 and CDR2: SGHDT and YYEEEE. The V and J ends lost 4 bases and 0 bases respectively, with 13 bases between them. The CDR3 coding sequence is TGTGCCAGCAGCCAGACCCAAGGGGACCAAGAGACCCAGTACTTC. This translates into CASSQTQGDQETQYF.

The CDR3 reads CASSWPGEETQYF. CDR3 nucleotides: TGTGCCAGCAGTTGGCCAGGGGAGGAGACCCAGTACTTC. The genes are TRBV12-3 or TRBV12-4 and TRBJ2-5, with D possibly being TRBD1 (6 bases). V shed 4 bases and J shed 5 bases, with 11 bases lying between them. This CDR3 is 13 amino acids long.

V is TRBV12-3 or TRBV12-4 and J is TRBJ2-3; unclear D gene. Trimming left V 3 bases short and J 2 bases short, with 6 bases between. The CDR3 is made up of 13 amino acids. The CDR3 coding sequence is TGTGCCAGCAGTTTTGGCACCACAGATACGCAGTATTTT. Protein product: CASSFGTTDTQYF.

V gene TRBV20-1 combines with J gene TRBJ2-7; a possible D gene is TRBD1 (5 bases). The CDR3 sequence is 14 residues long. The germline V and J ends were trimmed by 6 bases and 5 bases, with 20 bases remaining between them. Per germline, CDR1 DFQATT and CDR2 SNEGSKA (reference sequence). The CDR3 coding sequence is TGCAGTGCCATACTTCCCCAGGGAACGGACGAGCAGTACTTC. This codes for CSAILPQGTDEQYF.

DNA for the CDR3: TGTGCCAGCAGCCCGGACGGACTTGTGGGGACCGGGGAGCTGTTTTTT. The encoded protein is CASSPDGLVGTGELFF. The chain is built from TRBV5-4 and TRBJ2-2; perhaps TRBD2 as D (5 bases). This CDR3 spans 16 amino acids. V lost 4 bases, J lost 5 bases, and 18 bases lay in between. Per germline, CDR1 SGHNT and CDR2 YYREEE (reference sequence).

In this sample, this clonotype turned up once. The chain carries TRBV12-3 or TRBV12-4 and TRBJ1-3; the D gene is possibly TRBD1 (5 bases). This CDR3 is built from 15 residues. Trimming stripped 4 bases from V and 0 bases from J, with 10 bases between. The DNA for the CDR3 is TGTGCCAGCAGTTGGCGGGGGAGCTCTGGAAACACCATATATTTT. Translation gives CASSWRGSSGNTIYF.

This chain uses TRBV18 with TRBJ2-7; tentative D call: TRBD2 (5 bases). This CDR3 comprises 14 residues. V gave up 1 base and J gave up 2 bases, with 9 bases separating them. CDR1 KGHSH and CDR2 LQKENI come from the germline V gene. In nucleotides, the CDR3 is TGTGCCAGCTCACCACGCCCGGGGACCTACGAGCAGTACTTC. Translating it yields CASSPRPGTYEQYF.

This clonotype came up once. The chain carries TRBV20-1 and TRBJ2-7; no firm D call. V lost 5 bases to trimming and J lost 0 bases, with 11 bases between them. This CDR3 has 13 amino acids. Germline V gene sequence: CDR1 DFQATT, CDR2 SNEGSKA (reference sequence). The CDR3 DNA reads TGCAGTGCTGAAAAGGACGGCTCCTACGAGCAGTACTTC. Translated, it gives CSAEKDGSYEQYF.

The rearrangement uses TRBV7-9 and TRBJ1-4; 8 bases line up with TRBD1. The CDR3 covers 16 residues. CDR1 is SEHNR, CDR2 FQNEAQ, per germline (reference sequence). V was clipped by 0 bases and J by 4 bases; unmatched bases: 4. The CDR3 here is CASSLAGTGLNEKLFF. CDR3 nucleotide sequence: TGTGCCAGCAGCTTAGCCGGGACAGGTCTTAATGAAAAACTGTTTTTT.

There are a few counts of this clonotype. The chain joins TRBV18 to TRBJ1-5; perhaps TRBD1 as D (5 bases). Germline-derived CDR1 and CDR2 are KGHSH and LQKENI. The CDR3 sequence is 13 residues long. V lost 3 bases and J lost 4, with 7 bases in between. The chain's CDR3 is CASSPGQNQPQHF. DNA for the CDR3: TGTGCCAGCTCACCGGGGCAGAATCAGCCCCAGCATTTT.

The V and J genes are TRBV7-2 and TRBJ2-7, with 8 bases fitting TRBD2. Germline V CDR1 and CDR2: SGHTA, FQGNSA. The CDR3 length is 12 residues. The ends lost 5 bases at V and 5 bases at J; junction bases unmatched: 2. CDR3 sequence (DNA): TGTGCCAGCAGCCAGCGGGGGAACGAGCAGTACTTC. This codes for CASSQRGNEQYF.

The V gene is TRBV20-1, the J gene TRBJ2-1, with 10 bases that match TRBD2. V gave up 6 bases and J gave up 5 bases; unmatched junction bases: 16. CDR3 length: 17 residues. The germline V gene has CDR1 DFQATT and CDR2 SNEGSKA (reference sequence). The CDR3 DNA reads TGCAGTGCCCCTGGGTTAGCGGGAGGAAAGGGGGACAATGAGCAGTTCTTC. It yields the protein CSAPGLAGGKGDNEQFF.

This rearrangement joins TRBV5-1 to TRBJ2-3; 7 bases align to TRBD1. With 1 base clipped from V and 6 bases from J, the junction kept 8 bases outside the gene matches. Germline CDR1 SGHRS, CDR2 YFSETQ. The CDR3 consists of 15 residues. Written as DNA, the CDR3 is TGCGCCAGCAGCTTGACGGGACAGAGGGTGGATACGCAGTATTTT. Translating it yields CASSLTGQRVDTQYF.